This T cell receptor (beta chain) is from a study of blood T cells in healthy people across ages. Study context: About one barcoded beta molecule per two T cells came from capture by template switching.

The second PCR ran about 6 to 12 cycles with a sample-barcoded 5' primer and J-beta primers. Using its own MiXCR run on the 5' RACE reads, TCRdb lists one record per CDR3 protein. The sample contains approximately 2,000,000 distinct CDR3 sequences, 35% to 50% of which appear only once. The donors, all healthy, were Caucasians living in Russia, aged 6 to 90. Study results and limitations: Roughly linear age-related decline in beta diversity appeared, significant by age about 40. Because donor CMV status was unknown, expanded clonotype changes were possibly confounded.

Notes on this clonotype: Its antigen is undetermined.

The CDR3 totals 13 residues. In germline, CDR1 is MGHDK, CDR2 SYGVNS. Trimming pared 3 bases from V and 2 bases from J, leaving 6 bases between. V and J are TRBV25-1 and TRBJ2-3; D unclear. The specimen was blood. This TCR was recovered from a human donor in good health. The CDR3 here is CASSENNTDTQYF. CDR3 DNA: TGTGCCAGCAGTGAGAACAACACAGATACGCAGTATTTT.